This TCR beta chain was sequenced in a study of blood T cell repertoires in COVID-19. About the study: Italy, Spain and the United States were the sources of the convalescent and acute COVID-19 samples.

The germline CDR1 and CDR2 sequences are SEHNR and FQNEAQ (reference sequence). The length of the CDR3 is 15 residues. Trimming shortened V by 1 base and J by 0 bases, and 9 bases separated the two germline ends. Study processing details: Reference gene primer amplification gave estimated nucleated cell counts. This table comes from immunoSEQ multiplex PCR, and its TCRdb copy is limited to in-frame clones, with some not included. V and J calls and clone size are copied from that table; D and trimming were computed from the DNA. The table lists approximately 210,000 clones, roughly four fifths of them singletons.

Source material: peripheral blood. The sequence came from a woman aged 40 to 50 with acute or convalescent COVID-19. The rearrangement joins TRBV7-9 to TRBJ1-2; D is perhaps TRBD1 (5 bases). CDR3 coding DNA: TGTGCCAGCAGCTTAGGGTCAGGGACTAACTATGGCTACACCTTC. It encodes CASSLGSGTNYGYTF.